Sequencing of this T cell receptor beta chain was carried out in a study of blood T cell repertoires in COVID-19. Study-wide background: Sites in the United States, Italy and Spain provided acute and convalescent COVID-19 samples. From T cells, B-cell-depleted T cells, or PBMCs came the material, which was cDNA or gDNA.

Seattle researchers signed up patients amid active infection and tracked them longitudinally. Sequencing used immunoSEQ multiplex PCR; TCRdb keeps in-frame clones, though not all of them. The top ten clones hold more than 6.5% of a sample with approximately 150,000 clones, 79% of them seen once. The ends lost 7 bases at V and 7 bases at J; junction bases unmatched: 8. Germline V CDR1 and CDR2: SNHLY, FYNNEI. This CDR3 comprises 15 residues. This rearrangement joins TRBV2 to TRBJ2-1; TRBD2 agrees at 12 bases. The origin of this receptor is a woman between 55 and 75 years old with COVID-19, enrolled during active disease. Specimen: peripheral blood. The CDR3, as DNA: TGTGCCAGCACCTCTAGGACTAGCGGGGCGAATGAGCAGTTCTTC. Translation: CASTSRTSGANEQFF.